The rows below give T cell receptor beta chains drawn from one sample of a study of blood T cell repertoires in COVID-19. Sequencing was performed with immunoSEQ multiplex PCR; in TCRdb, only in-frame clones are kept and a portion is missing. Of about 350,000 clones in the sample, 75% to 90% are singletons; the top ten hold less than 9%. What was sequenced was peripheral blood. The receptors come from a woman aged 55-75 years with COVID-19, enrolled during active disease. CDR3s include the opening cysteine and the closing phenylalanine or tryptophan. Clone size is shown for a subset of rows, as once, few, many or a class of expanded clone.

clone_size	v_call	j_call	cdr3_aa
once	TRBV7-3	TRBJ2-1	CASSLTSGGIYNEQFF
.	TRBV11-3	TRBJ2-7	CASSFGQGPYEQYF
.	TRBV6-5	TRBJ2-5	CASYNGGGTQYF
.	TRBV6-5	TRBJ1-2	CASGGAYNYGYTF
.	TRBV7-9	TRBJ2-1	CASSPNQDNEQFF
.	TRBV5-1	TRBJ2-1	CASSLTGGHDEQFF
.	TRBV7-3	TRBJ2-5	CASSLVAGGNGETQYF
.	TRBV7-3	TRBJ2-1	CASSLSGAASSEQFF
.	TRBV5-1	TRBJ1-3	CASSLAGYGNTIYF
.	TRBV18	TRBJ2-7	CASSPPEGASSYEQYF
.	TRBV7-9	TRBJ1-2	CASSPPSGGGYTF
.	TRBV12-3/TRBV12-4	TRBJ2-7	CASSLGQSYEQYF
.	TRBV3-1/TRBV3-2	TRBJ2-7	CASSHASYEQYF
.	TRBV7-2	TRBJ2-5	CASSLASQETQYF
.	TRBV11-3	TRBJ2-7	CASSLGLIYEQYF
.	TRBV2	TRBJ2-7	CASRPGTGKYEQYF
once	TRBV11-3	TRBJ1-1	CASSDPGGKNTEAFF
.	TRBV10-3	TRBJ1-4	CASGREVNEKLFF
.	TRBV30	TRBJ2-3	CAISGQGQNAQYF
.	TRBV4-2	TRBJ2-7	CASSQDGFGTPGGYEQYF
.	TRBV18	TRBJ2-7	CASSPPSLQGGNEQYF
.	TRBV7-3	TRBJ2-3	CASSVGWSSGAHTQYF
.	TRBV3-1/TRBV3-2	TRBJ2-7	CASSQESHSSYEQYF
.	TRBV2	TRBJ2-1	CASTRVLAGSYNEQFF
.	TRBV6-5	TRBJ1-1	CASSYSHRVDTEAFF
.	TRBV4-3	TRBJ1-6	CASSQEDRDNSPLHF
.	TRBV19	TRBJ2-2	CASTPRAGGSSTGELFF
.	TRBV18	TRBJ2-2	CASSPTGSDTGELFF
.	TRBV11-2	TRBJ2-7	CASSLNHPGTAYEQYF
.	TRBV6-5	TRBJ2-5	CASSPFERPGTQYF
.	TRBV5-1	TRBJ2-5	CASSSGAVGETQYF
.	TRBV9	TRBJ2-1	CASSVHGGEQFF
.	TRBV7-8	TRBJ2-7	CASSRTRQGAYEQYF
.	TRBV9	TRBJ1-3	CASSSRDSVSGNTIYF
.	TRBV6-1	TRBJ2-3	CASSEKAGVSTDTQYF
.	TRBV28	TRBJ2-2	CASSRTGGGTGELFF
.	TRBV29-1	TRBJ2-1	CSVARGEVGDEQFF
.	TRBV7-9	TRBJ2-1	CASSLASPLAKQFF
.	TRBV7-2	TRBJ1-2	CASSLGGRTDYGYTF
.	TRBV30	TRBJ1-3	CAWSVGSGRGRGSGNTIYF
.	TRBV6-2/TRBV6-3	TRBJ2-7	CASSYGVGEQYF
.	TRBV5-1	TRBJ2-5	CASSFISGDQETQYF
.	TRBV27	TRBJ1-6	CASSRGNNSPLHF
.	TRBV9	TRBJ2-7	CASSAISGDEQYF
.	TRBV7-3	TRBJ2-7	CASSLYRGYEQYF
.	TRBV24-1	TRBJ2-5	CATSETGGRAETQYF
.	TRBV5-1	TRBJ2-2	CASSLEPGVGTGELFF
.	TRBV19	TRBJ2-5	CASSIGGAGRETQYF
.	TRBV18	TRBJ2-5	CASSPAVGTGVQETQYF
.	TRBV12-3/TRBV12-4	TRBJ1-4	CASSLNQWEKLFF
.	TRBV5-1	TRBJ1-6	CASSLAGGGNSPLHF
.	TRBV6-5	TRBJ1-6	CASSQQGALSPLHF
.	TRBV18	TRBJ1-2	CASSPLGDSEGYTF
.	TRBV5-6	TRBJ1-1	CASSLPMNTEAFF
.	TRBV13	TRBJ2-7	CASSRGQGTHEQYF
.	TRBV29-1	TRBJ1-2	CSASEGAYGYTF
.	TRBV6-4	TRBJ2-2	CASSETGHTNTGELFF
.	TRBV12-5	TRBJ2-2	CASGSAGGLRNTGELFF